This T cell receptor (beta chain) derives from a study of Graves' ophthalmopathy and Graves' hyperthyroidism. CDR1 is MGHRA and CDR2 is YSYEKL in the germline V gene. Trimming cost V 0 bases and J 2 bases, with 14 bases left between them. This CDR3 contains 16 residues. RNA transcripts yielded amplified TCR beta CDR3 regions. After a first-round RT-PCR with HTBI primers, a second-round multiplex PCR was run. TCRdb passed the multiplex PCR reads through MiXCR, listing each CDR3 protein once. The data hold 300,000 to 400,000 distinct CDR3 sequences, with about 17% observed a single time. This clonotype was picked up many times.

This clonotype was obtained from an adult man with Graves' ophthalmopathy. The chain couples TRBV4-1 to TRBJ2-7; D uncertain. Source material: peripheral blood. CDR3 region: CASSQEQWAAAYEQYF. CDR3 bases: TGCGCCAGCAGCCAAGAACAGTGGGCGGCCGCCTACGAGCAGTACTTC.